One and the same sample provided the 20 T cell receptor beta chains below, sequenced in a study of T cell responses to AZD1222 COVID-19 vaccine. Clones were read by immunoSEQ multiplex PCR, and TCRdb kept only the in-frame ones, dropping some. The repertoire has over 130,000 clones, around 90% of them found once; the top ten carry under 4%. The sample was peripheral blood, taken 28 days after the second AZD1222 dose. Every receptor here comes from an adult who received the AZD1222 COVID-19 vaccine.

This chain joins TRBV12-3 or TRBV12-4 and TRBJ2-1; no clear D gene. The CDR3 contains 13 residues. Trimming left V 5 bases short and J 4 bases short, with 9 bases between. CDR3 sequence reads: CASSGSRYNEQFF. CDR3 in DNA: TGTGCCAGCAGTGGGTCGCGATACAATGAGCAGTTCTTC.

This chain uses TRBV5-1 with TRBJ2-7; maybe TRBD1 (5 bases). Per the germline V gene, CDR1 is SGHRS and CDR2 is YFSETQ. The V end lost 0 bases, the J end lost 2 bases, and 9 bases lay between the germline ends. The CDR3 is made up of 14 amino acids. CDR3 nucleotide sequence: TGCGCCAGCAGCTTGGCAGGGAACCCCTACGAGCAGTACTTC. It is translated as CASSLAGNPYEQYF.

The rearrangement uses TRBV27 and TRBJ2-7; TRBD1 matches at 10 bases. Germline V gene data show CDR1 as MNHEY and CDR2 as SMNVEV (reference sequence). V shed 6 bases and J 5 bases; nucleotides not matched to a gene: 7. The CDR3 loop spans 14 amino acids. The CDR3 loop reads CASSRQGAPNEQYF. The DNA of the CDR3 is TGTGCCAGCAGCCGACAGGGGGCTCCCAACGAGCAGTACTTC.

The chain uses TRBV19 and TRBJ2-5; D gene unclear. Deletions cut 3 bases from V and 5 bases from J, with 10 bases between. The germline V gene encodes CDR1 LNHDA and CDR2 SQIVND (reference sequence). This CDR3 is built from 13 residues. CDR3 DNA: TGTGCCAGTAGTATTTCCCCTGTCGAGACCCAGTACTTC. Translating it yields CASSISPVETQYF.

V usage is TRBV4-1 and J usage is TRBJ2-1; 9 bases map to TRBD1. Germline V gives CDR1 MGHRA, CDR2 YSYEKL. V shed 0 bases, J shed 9 bases, and the junction held 15 bases outside the gene matches. The CDR3 has 18 residues. The CDR3 sequence is CASSQDLPGTGSTGEQFF. The DNA for the CDR3 is TGCGCCAGCAGCCAAGATCTTCCGGGGACAGGGAGTACGGGTGAGCAGTTCTTC.

The chain has TRBV6-5 and TRBJ1-3; the D is unclear. V shed 6 bases and J shed 4 bases, with 13 bases lying between them. The CDR3 has 14 residues. CDR1 and CDR2 (germline): MNHEY, SVGAGI. Here the CDR3 DNA reads TGTGCCAGCAGCCTAGGTGGATCAGGAAACACCATATATTTT. Its protein product is CASSLGGSGNTIYF.

V and J are TRBV11-2 and TRBJ1-1; the D gene is possibly TRBD1 (6 bases). Germline CDR1 reads SGHAT; CDR2 reads FQNNGV. This CDR3 has 15 amino acids. Trimming cost V 4 bases and J 4 bases, with 16 bases left between them. DNA for the CDR3: TGTGCCAGCAGCTGGGAGGCAACAGGGAGCACTGAAGCTTTCTTT. Translated, it gives CASSWEATGSTEAFF.

The CDR3 reads CASSQVGGYNEQFF. The CDR3 nucleotides are TGCGCCAGCAGCCAAGTAGGCGGGTACAATGAGCAGTTCTTC. The chain is built from TRBV4-1 and TRBJ2-1; weak D call: TRBD2 (5 bases). Trimming removed 1 base from V and 4 bases from J, with 8 bases in between. The CDR3 has 14 amino acids. CDR1 and CDR2 (germline): MGHRA, YSYEKL.

The genes are TRBV30 and TRBJ2-5, with D hard to call. The germline CDR1 and CDR2 sequences are GTSNPN and SVGIG (reference sequence). The CDR3 consists of 14 residues. With 4 bases removed from V and 5 bases from J, the gap between germline ends came to 17 bases. CDR3: CAWNPPAARETQYF. As DNA, the CDR3 is TGTGCCTGGAACCCCCCCGCGGCTAGGGAGACCCAGTACTTC.

The J gene is TRBJ1-5, the V gene TRBV7-8; 7 bases align to TRBD1. V shed 4 bases, J shed 0 bases, and the junction held 3 bases outside the gene matches. CDR3 length equals 15 residues. Germline V lookup: CDR1 SGHVS, CDR2 FQNEAQ. The CDR3 is CASSSGQVSNQPQHF. The CDR3 DNA follows: TGTGCCAGCAGCTCTGGACAGGTTAGCAATCAGCCCCAGCATTTT.

This chain joins TRBV7-9 and TRBJ1-2; tentatively, D is TRBD1 (6 bases). This CDR3 spans 14 amino acids. With 5 bases removed from V and 4 bases from J, the gap between germline ends came to 14 bases. Per germline, CDR1 SEHNR and CDR2 FQNEAQ (reference sequence). This CDR3 is CASSPSLQGYGYTF. The CDR3 coding sequence is TGTGCCAGCAGCCCAAGCCTACAGGGCTATGGCTACACCTTC.

The chain combines TRBV5-4 with TRBJ2-1; 11 nucleotides line up with TRBD2. Germline V lookup: CDR1 SGHNT, CDR2 YYREEE (reference sequence). The CDR3 runs to 16 residues. V shed 4 bases, J shed 6 bases, and the junction held 9 bases outside the gene matches. Here the CDR3 reads CASSRETSGIGNEQFF. CDR3 bases: TGTGCCAGCAGCAGAGAGACTAGCGGGATTGGCAATGAGCAGTTCTTC.

J is TRBJ2-5 and V is TRBV6-5; possible D gene TRBD1, 7 bases. This CDR3 spans 16 amino acids. Germline V CDR1 and CDR2: MNHEY, SVGAGI. The V and J ends lost 4 bases and 2 bases respectively, with 17 bases between them. CDR3 amino acids: CASSSWTGGTQETQYF. CDR3 DNA: TGTGCCAGCAGTTCTTGGACAGGAGGGACACAAGAGACCCAGTACTTC.

This chain links TRBV18 with TRBJ2-3, with TRBD2 matching over 11 bases. V shed 3 bases and J 3 bases; nucleotides not matched to a gene: 14. The CDR3 runs 19 residues. Germline V lookup: CDR1 KGHSH, CDR2 LQKENI. The CDR3 DNA reads TGTGCCAGCTCACCCAACTTCTTGGGACTAGCGGAGACTACAGATACGCAGTATTTT. It specifies CASSPNFLGLAETTDTQYF.

The chain carries TRBV19 and TRBJ2-2, with a weak D call TRBD2 (5 bases). V was trimmed by 3 bases and J by 7 bases, leaving 12 bases between them. Germline CDR1 and CDR2: LNHDA and SQIVND (reference sequence). The CDR3 has 14 amino acids. This CDR3 is CASSITGDIGELFF. The DNA of the CDR3 is TGTGCCAGTAGTATCACCGGGGATATCGGGGAGCTGTTTTTT.

J is TRBJ1-5 and V is TRBV27, with D possibly being TRBD1 (5 bases). V was trimmed by 5 bases and J by 2 bases, leaving 13 bases between them. This CDR3 comprises 15 residues. The germline gives CDR1 MNHEY, CDR2 SMNVEV (reference sequence). The DNA of the CDR3 is TGTGCCAGCAGTCGATTGGACACTCGCAATCAGCCCCAGCATTTT. Translated, it gives CASSRLDTRNQPQHF.

The chain uses TRBV5-1 and TRBJ2-7; TRBD2 aligns across 9 bases. V trimming: 3 bases; J trimming: 4 bases; junction bases outside the gene matches: 5. Germline CDR1 and CDR2: SGHRS and YFSETQ. CDR3 length: 14 amino acids. Here the CDR3 DNA reads TGCGCCAGCAGCTCTAGCGGGGACGGGTACGAGCAGTACTTC. Translating it yields CASSSSGDGYEQYF.

V and J are TRBV19 and TRBJ2-3; D unclear. This CDR3 spans 14 amino acids. Trimming removed 3 bases from V and 2 bases from J, with 9 bases in between. Germline CDR1 LNHDA, CDR2 SQIVND (reference sequence). The CDR3: CASSITWATDTQYF. The CDR3 nucleotides are TGTGCCAGTAGTATTACTTGGGCCACAGATACGCAGTATTTT.

This sequence joins TRBV7-2 and TRBJ1-1; TRBD1 matches at 9 bases. Germline values: CDR1 SGHTA, CDR2 FQGNSA. J gave up 5 bases and V 4 bases, and 8 bases lay outside the gene matches. There are 15 residues in the CDR3. The CDR3 region is CASSSFNRGRTEAFF. The CDR3 DNA reads TGTGCCAGCAGCTCCTTTAACAGGGGGCGGACTGAAGCTTTCTTT. The full variable domain, with the rest looked up from reference TRBV7-2 and TRBJ1-1, is GAGVSQSPSNKVTEKGKDVELRCDPISGHTALYWYRQSLGQGLEFLIYFQGNSAPDKSGLPSDRFSAERTGGSVSTLTIQRTQQEDSAVYLCASSSFNRGRTEAFFGQGTRLTVV.

Remarks on this clone: This specimen includes other DNA sequences encoding the same CDR3. The chain combines TRBV5-1 with TRBJ2-7; 7 nucleotides agree with TRBD2. The germline CDR1 and CDR2 sequences are SGHRS and YFSETQ. Unmatched junction bases numbered 8, after V lost 2 bases and J lost 3 bases. This CDR3 has 15 amino acids. CDR3 sequence: CASSFVAGEGYEQYF. CDR3 sequence (DNA): TGCGCCAGCAGCTTTGTGGCGGGAGAAGGCTACGAGCAGTACTTC.